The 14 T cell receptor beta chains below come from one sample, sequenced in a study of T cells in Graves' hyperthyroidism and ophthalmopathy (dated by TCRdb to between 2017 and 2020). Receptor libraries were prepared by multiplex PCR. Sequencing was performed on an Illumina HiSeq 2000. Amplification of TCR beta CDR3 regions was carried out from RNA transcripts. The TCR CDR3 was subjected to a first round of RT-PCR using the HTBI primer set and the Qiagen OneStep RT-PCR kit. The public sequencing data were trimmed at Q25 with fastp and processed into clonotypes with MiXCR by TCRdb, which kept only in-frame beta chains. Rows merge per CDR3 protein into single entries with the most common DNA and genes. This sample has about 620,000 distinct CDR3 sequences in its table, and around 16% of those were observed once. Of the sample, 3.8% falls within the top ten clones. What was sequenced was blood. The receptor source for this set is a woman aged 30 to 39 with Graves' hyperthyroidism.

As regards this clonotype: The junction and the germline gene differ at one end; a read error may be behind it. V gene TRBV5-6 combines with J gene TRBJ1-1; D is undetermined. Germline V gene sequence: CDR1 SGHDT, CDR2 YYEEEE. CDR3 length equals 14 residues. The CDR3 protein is CASSSGFENTKAFF. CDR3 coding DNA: TGTGCCAGCAGCTCGGGGTTCGAGAACACTAAAGCTTTCTTT.

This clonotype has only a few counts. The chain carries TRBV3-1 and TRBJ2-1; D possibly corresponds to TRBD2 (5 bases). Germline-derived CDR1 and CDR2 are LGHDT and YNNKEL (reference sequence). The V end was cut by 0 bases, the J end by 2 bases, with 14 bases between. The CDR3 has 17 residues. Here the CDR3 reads CASSQDMFDYAYNEQFF. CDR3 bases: TGTGCCAGCAGCCAAGATATGTTTGACTACGCCTACAATGAGCAGTTCTTC.

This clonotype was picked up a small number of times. CDR3 DNA sequence: TGCAGCGTTGAAGCGGGGCCCCTCGGAAAGACCTACAATGAGCAGTTCTTC. Translation gives CSVEAGPLGKTYNEQFF. The chain recombines TRBV29-1 with TRBJ2-1; D could derive from TRBD1 or TRBD2 (5 bases each). This CDR3 is built from 17 residues. Trimming removed 1 base at V and 2 bases at J, with 18 bases between. Germline CDR1 reads SQVTM; CDR2 reads ANQGSEA.

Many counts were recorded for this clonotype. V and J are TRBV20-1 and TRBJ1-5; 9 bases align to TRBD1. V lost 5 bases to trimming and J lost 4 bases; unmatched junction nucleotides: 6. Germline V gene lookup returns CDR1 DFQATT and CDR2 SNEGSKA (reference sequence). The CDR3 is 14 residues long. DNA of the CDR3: TGCAGTGCTGAGGACAGGGGAAGTAATCAGCCCCAGCATTTT. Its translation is CSAEDRGSNQPQHF.

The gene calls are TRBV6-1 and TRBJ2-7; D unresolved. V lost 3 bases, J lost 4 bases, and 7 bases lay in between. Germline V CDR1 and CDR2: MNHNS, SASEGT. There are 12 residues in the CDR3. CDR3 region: CASSDLLYEQYF. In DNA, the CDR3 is TGTGCCAGCAGTGATTTATTGTACGAGCAGTACTTC.

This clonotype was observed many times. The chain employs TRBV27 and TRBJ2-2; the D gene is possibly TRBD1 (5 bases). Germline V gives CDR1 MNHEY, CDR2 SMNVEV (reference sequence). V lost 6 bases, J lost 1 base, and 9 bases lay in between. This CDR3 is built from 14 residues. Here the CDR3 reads CASSLTGNTGELFF. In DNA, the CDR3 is TGTGCCAGCAGCCTTACAGGGAACACCGGGGAGCTGTTTTTT.

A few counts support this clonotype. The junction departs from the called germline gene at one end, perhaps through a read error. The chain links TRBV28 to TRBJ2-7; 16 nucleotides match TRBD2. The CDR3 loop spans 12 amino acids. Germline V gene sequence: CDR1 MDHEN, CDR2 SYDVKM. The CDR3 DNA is TGTGCCAGCAATTCACCGGGACTAGCGGGAGGGTTC. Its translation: CASNSPGLAGGF.

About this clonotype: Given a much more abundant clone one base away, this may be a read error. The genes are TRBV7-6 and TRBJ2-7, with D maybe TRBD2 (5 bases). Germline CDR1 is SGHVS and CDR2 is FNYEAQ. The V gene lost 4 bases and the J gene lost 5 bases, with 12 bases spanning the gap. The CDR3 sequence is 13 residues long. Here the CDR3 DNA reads TGTGCCAGCAGCTGGACGGCTAGCCACGAGCAGTACTTC. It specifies CASSWTASHEQYF.

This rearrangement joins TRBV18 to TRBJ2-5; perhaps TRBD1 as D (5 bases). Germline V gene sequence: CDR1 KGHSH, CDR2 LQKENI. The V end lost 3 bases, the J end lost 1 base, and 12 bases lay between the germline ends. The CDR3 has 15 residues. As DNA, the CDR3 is TGTGCCAGCTCACCGACGCAGGGTAGCCAAGAGACCCAGTACTTC. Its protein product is CASSPTQGSQETQYF. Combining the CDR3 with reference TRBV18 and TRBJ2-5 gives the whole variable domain NAGVMQNPRHLVRRRGQEARLRCSPMKGHSHVYWYRQLPEEGLKFMVYLQKENIIDESGMPKERFSAEFPKEGPSILRIQQVVRGDSAAYFCASSPTQGSQETQYFGPGTRLLVL.

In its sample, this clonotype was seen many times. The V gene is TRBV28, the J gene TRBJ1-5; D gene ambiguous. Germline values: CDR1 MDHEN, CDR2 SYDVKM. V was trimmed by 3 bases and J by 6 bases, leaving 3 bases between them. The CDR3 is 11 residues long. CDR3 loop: CASSFSQPQHF. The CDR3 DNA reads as TGTGCCAGCAGTTTTAGTCAGCCCCAGCATTTT.

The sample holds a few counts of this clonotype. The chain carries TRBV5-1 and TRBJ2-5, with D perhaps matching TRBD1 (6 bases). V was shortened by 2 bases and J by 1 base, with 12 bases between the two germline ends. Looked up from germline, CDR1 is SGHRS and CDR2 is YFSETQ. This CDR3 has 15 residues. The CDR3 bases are TGCGCCAGCAGCTTAACAGGGAGCCGCCAAGAGACCCAGTACTTC. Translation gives CASSLTGSRQETQYF. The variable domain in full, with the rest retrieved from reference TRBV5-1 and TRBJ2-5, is KAGVTQTPRYLIKTRGQQVTLSCSPISGHRSVSWYQQTPGQGLQFLFEYFSETQRNKGNFPGRFSGRQFSNSRSEMNVSTLELGDSALYLCASSLTGSRQETQYFGPGTRLLVL.

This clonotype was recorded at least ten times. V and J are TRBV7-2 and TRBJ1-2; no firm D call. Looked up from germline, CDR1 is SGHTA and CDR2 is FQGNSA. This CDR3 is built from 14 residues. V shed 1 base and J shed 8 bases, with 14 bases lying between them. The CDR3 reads CASSLGQLISGYTF. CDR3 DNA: TGTGCCAGCAGCTTAGGACAACTTATATCCGGCTACACCTTC.

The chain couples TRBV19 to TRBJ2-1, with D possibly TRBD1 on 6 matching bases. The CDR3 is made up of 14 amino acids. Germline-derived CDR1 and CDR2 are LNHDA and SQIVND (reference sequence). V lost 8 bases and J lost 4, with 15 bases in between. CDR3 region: CASQVGGMYNEQFF. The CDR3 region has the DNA TGTGCCAGTCAGGTAGGGGGTATGTACAATGAGCAGTTCTTC. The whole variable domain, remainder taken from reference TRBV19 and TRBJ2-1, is DGGITQSPKYLFRKEGQNVTLSCEQNLNHDAMYWYRQDPGQGLRLIYYSQIVNDFQKGDIAEGYSVSREKKESFPLTVTSAQKNPTAFYLCASQVGGMYNEQFFGPGTRLTVL.

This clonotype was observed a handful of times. CDR3 protein: CAIKISGQQEGYTF. The DNA of the CDR3 is TGTGCCATCAAGATTTCGGGACAGCAAGAGGGCTACACCTTC. V and J are TRBV28 and TRBJ1-2, with TRBD1 matching over 7 bases. J lost 8 bases, V lost 10 bases, and 16 bases had no gene match. CDR1 and CDR2 (germline): MDHEN, SYDVKM. The CDR3 runs 14 residues.